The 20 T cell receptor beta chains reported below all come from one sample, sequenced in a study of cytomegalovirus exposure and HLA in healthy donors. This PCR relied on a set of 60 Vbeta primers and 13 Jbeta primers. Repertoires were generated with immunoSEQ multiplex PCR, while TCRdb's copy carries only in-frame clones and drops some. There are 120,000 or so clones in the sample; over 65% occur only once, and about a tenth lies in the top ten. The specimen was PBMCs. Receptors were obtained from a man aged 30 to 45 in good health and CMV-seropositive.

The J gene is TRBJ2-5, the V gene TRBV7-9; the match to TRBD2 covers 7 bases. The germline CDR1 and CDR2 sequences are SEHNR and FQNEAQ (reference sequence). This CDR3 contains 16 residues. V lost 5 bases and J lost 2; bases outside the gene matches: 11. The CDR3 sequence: CASSRTPLADQETQYF. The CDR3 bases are TGTGCCAGCAGCCGCACCCCCCTAGCGGATCAAGAGACCCAGTACTTC.

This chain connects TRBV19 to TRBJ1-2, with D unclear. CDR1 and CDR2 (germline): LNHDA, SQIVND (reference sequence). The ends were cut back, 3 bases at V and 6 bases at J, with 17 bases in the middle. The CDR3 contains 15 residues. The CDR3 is CASSILRQRYDGYTF. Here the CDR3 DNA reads TGTGCCAGTAGTATTCTACGTCAACGGTATGATGGCTACACCTTC.

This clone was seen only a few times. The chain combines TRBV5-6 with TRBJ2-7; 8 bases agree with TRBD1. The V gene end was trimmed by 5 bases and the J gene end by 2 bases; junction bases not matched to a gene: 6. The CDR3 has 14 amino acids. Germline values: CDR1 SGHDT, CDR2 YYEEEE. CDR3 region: CASSTGGSTYEQYF. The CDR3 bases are TGTGCCAGCAGTACAGGGGGGTCTACCTACGAGCAGTACTTC. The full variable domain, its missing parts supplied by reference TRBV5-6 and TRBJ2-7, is DAGVTQSPTHLIKTRGQQVTLRCSPKSGHDTVSWYQQALGQGPQFIFQYYEEEERQRGNFPDRFSGHQFPNYSSELNVNALLLGDSALYLCASSTGGSTYEQYFGPGTRLTVT.

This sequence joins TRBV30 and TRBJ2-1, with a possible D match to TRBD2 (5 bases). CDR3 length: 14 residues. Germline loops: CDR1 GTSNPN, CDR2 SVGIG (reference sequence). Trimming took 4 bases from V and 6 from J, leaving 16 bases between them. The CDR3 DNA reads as TGTGCCTGGACCGGTGGTAGCGCCCGCAATGAGCAGTTCTTC. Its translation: CAWTGGSARNEQFF.

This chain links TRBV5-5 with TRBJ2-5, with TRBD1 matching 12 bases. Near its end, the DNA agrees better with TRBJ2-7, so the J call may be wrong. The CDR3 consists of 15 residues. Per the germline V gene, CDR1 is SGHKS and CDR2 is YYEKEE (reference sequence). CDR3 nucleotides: TGTGCCAGCAGCCCCGGGGACAGGGGGCCGTACGAGCAGTACTTC. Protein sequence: CASSPGDRGPYEQYF.

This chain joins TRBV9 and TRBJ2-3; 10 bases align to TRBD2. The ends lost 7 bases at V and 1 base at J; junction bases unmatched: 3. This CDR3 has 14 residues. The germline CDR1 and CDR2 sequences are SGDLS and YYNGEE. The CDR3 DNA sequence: TGTGCCAGCTCCGGGACTAGCGGCACAGATACGCAGTATTTT. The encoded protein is CASSGTSGTDTQYF.

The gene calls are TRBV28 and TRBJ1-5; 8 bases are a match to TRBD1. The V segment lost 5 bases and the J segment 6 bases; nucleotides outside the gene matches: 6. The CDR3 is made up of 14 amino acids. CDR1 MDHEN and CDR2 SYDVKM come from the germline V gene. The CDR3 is CASSLGQVAQPQHF. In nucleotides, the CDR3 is TGTGCCAGCAGTCTGGGACAGGTGGCTCAGCCCCAGCATTTT. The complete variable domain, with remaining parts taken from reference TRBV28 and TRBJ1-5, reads DVKVTQSSRYLVKRTGEKVFLECVQDMDHENMFWYRQDPGLGLRLIYFSYDVKMKEKGDIPEGYSVSREKKERFSLILESASTNQTSMYLCASSLGQVAQPQHFGDGTRLSIL.

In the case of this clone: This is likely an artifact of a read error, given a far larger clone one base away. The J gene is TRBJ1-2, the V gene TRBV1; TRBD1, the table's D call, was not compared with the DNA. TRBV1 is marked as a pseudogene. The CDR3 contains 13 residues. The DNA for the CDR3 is TGCACCAGCAGCGGACAGGGGGCGAAGGGCTACACCTTC. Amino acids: CTSSGQGAKGYTF.

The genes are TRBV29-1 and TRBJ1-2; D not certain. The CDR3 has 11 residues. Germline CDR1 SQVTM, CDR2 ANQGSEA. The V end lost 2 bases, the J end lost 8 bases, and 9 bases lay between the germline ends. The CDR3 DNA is TGCAGCGTTGAATCGGGTCCGGGCTACACCTTC. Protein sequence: CSVESGPGYTF. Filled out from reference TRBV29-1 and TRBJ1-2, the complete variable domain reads SAVISQKPSRDICQRGTSLTIQCQVDSQVTMMFWYRQQPGQSLTLIATANQGSEATYESGFVIDKFPISRPNLTFSTLTVSNMSPEDSSIYLCSVESGPGYTFGSGTRLTVV.

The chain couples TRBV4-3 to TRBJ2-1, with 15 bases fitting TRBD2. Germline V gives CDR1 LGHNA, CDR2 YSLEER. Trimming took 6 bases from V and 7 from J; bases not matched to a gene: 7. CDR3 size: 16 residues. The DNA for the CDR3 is TGCGCCAGCAGTCGGACTAGCGGGAGGGCCAAGAATGAGCAGTTCTTC. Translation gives CASSRTSGRAKNEQFF.

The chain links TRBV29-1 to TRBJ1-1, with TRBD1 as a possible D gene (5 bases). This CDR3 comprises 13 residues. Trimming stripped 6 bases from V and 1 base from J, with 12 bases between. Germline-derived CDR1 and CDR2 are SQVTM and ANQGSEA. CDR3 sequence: CSVGGVPNTEAFF. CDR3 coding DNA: TGCAGCGTCGGGGGGGTCCCGAACACTGAAGCTTTCTTT. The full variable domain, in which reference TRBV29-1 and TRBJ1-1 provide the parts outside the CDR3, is SAVISQKPSRDICQRGTSLTIQCQVDSQVTMMFWYRQQPGQSLTLIATANQGSEATYESGFVIDKFPISRPNLTFSTLTVSNMSPEDSSIYLCSVGGVPNTEAFFGQGTRLTVV.

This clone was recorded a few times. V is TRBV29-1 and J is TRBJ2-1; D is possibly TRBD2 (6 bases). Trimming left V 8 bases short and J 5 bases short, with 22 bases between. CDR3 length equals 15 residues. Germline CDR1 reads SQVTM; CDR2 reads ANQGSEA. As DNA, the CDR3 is TGCAGCCTAACCGCGGGACCCCGCCGAGACAATGAGCAGTTCTTC. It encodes CSLTAGPRRDNEQFF.

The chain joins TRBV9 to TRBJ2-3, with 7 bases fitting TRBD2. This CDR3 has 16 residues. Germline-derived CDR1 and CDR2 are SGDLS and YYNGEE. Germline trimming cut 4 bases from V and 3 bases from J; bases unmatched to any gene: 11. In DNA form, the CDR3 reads TGTGCCAGCAGCCCACGACCCGGGACTACTACAGATACGCAGTATTTT. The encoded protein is CASSPRPGTTTDTQYF.

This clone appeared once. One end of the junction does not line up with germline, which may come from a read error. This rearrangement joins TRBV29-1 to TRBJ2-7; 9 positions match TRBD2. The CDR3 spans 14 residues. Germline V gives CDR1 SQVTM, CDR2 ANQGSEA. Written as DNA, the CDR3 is TGCAGCGCCACCTCGGGGACTAGCTCCCACGAGCAGTACTTC. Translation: CSATSGTSSHEQYF.

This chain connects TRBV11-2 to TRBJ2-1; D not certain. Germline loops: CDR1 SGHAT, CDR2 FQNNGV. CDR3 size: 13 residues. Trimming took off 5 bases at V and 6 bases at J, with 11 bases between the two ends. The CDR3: CASSGRFGNEQFF. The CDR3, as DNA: TGTGCCAGCAGCGGCCGATTTGGCAATGAGCAGTTCTTC.

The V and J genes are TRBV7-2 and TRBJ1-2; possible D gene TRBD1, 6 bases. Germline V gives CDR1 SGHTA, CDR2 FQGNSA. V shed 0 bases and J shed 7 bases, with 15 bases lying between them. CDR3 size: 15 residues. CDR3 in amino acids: CASSLAWAGGGGYTF. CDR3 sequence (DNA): TGTGCCAGCAGCTTAGCGTGGGCGGGAGGGGGTGGCTACACCTTC.

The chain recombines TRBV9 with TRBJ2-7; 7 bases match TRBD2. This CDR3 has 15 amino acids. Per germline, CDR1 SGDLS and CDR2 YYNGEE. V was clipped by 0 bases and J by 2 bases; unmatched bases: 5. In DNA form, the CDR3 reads TGTGCCAGCAGCGTAGTCGCGGGAGATGCCTACGAGCAGTACTTC. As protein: CASSVVAGDAYEQYF.

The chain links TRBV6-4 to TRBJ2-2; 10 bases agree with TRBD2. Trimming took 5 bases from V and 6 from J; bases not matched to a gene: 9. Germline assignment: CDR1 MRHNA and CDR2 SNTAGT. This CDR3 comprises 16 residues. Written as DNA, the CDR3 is TGTGCCAGCAGTCCCGAGGGGCTAGCGGGAGCCGGGGAGCTGTTTTTT. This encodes CASSPEGLAGAGELFF.

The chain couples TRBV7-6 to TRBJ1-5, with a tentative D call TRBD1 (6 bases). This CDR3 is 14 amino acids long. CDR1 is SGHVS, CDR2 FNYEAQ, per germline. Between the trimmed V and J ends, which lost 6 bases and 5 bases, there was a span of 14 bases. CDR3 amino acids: CASRPPGEYQPQHF. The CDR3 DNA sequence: TGTGCCAGCAGGCCCCCAGGGGAATATCAGCCCCAGCATTTT.

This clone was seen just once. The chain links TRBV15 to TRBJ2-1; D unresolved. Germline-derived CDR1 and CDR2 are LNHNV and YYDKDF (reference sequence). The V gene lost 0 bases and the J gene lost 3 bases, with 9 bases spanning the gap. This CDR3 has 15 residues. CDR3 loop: CATSRDHGHYNEQFF. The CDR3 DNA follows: TGTGCCACCAGCAGAGATCACGGTCACTACAATGAGCAGTTCTTC. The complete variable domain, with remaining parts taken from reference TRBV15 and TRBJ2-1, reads DAMVIQNPRYQVTQFGKPVTLSCSQTLNHNVMYWYQQKSSQAPKLLFHYYDKDFNNEADTPDNFQSRRPNTSFCFLDIRSPGLGDTAMYLCATSRDHGHYNEQFFGPGTRLTVL.